This entry lists 26 T cell receptor beta chains sequenced from one sample in a study of T-cell memory formation after mild COVID-19. TCRdb redid the calling of the 5' RACE reads with MiXCR, one entry per CDR3 protein. The sample lists 470,000 or so distinct CDR3 sequences; 15% to 20% were seen once. The material sequenced was PBMCs or a T cell subset sorted from them (not recorded which). The receptor set was obtained from an adult woman who had mild COVID-19 (a few samples of this study predate the infection). Cell type and time point are not known.

This clonotype was found a few times. The chain combines TRBV7-2 with TRBJ2-7, with TRBD2 matching 11 bases. V gave up 8 bases and J gave up 7 bases; unmatched junction bases: 10. Germline V gene sequence: CDR1 SGHTA, CDR2 FQGNSA. CDR3 length: 14 amino acids. DNA for the CDR3: TGTGCCAGCGGACCGGGACTAGCGGCTCGGGAGCAGTACTTC. This gives the protein CASGPGLAAREQYF. Supplemented by reference TRBV7-2 and TRBJ2-7, the full variable domain reads GAGVSQSPSNKVTEKGKDVELRCDPISGHTALYWYRQSLGQGLEFLIYFQGNSAPDKSGLPSDRFSAERTGGSVSTLTIQRTQQEDSAVYLCASGPGLAAREQYFGPGTRLTVT.

The chain is built from TRBV7-2 and TRBJ1-5, with unresolved D. The ends were cut back, 1 base at V and 6 bases at J, with 7 bases in the middle. This CDR3 comprises 13 residues. Germline V lookup: CDR1 SGHTA, CDR2 FQGNSA. CDR3 protein: CASSLVGSQPQHF. The CDR3 DNA is TGTGCCAGCAGCTTAGTGGGAAGTCAGCCCCAGCATTTT.

The CDR3 reads CASSTLRTGAGNEQFF. The CDR3 nucleotides are TGTGCCAGCAGCACACTTCGGACAGGGGCAGGGAATGAGCAGTTCTTC. The genes are TRBV6-5 and TRBJ2-1, with 9 bases matching TRBD1. With 6 bases clipped from V and 7 bases from J, the junction kept 13 bases outside the gene matches. The V gene's germline CDR1 is MNHEY and CDR2 SVGAGI. This CDR3 has 16 residues.

This clonotype was seen a few times. V and J are TRBV5-1 and TRBJ2-1, with 8 bases identical to TRBD2. The V gene's germline CDR1 is SGHRS and CDR2 YFSETQ. This CDR3 is built from 14 residues. V shed 4 bases, J shed 9 bases, and the junction held 9 bases outside the gene matches. The CDR3 protein is CASSPGGVWGEQFF. Written as DNA, the CDR3 is TGCGCCAGCAGCCCCGGGGGGGTCTGGGGTGAGCAGTTCTTC.

This clonotype has only a few counts. The gene calls are TRBV12-3 or TRBV12-4 and TRBJ1-2; D is perhaps TRBD1 (5 bases). V lost 6 bases, J lost 10 bases, and 27 bases lay in between. This CDR3 has 16 amino acids. The CDR3 is CASSPGAGVLRHPYTF. DNA of the CDR3: TGTGCCAGCAGCCCCGGGGCGGGAGTTCTTCGGCATCCCTACACCTTC.

The table lists this clonotype with a few counts. CDR3 DNA: TGTGCCAGCAGACCCGGGACAGGGGCCTCGGATGAGCAGTTCTTC. It is translated as CASRPGTGASDEQFF. This sequence joins TRBV6-5 and TRBJ2-1, with 10 bases identical to TRBD1. The V and J ends lost 6 bases and 8 bases, in that order; junction bases with no gene match: 10. This CDR3 is built from 15 residues. Per the germline V gene, CDR1 is MNHEY and CDR2 is SVGAGI.

The rearrangement links TRBV28 to TRBJ2-4; 7 positions agree with TRBD1. The CDR3 sequence is 15 residues long. Germline V gene sequence: CDR1 MDHEN, CDR2 SYDVKM. V trimming: 6 bases; J trimming: 6 bases; junction bases outside the gene matches: 11. CDR3 DNA sequence: TGTGCCAGCAGCAAACTGGGATACAGGGGAAACATTCAGTACTTC. It yields the protein CASSKLGYRGNIQYF.

There are a few counts of this clonotype. This chain links TRBV20-1 with TRBJ2-6, with D possibly matching TRBD1 (5 bases). This CDR3 is built from 14 residues. Trimming took 5 bases from V and 2 from J, leaving 10 bases between them. Germline CDR1 DFQATT, CDR2 SNEGSKA (reference sequence). The CDR3 here is CSAPRVPGANVLTF. Here the CDR3 DNA reads TGCAGTGCTCCCAGGGTGCCTGGGGCCAACGTCCTGACTTTC.

This clonotype was seen only a few times. The chain has TRBV5-1 and TRBJ2-7; D may be TRBD1 (5 bases). The CDR3 is made up of 16 amino acids. V was shortened by 2 bases and J by 0 bases, with 15 bases between the two germline ends. Germline lookup yields CDR1 SGHRS and CDR2 YFSETQ. The CDR3 region has the DNA TGCGCCAGCAGCTTAACCCCGACAGACCGCTCCTACGAGCAGTACTTC. Its protein is CASSLTPTDRSYEQYF.

This clonotype has more than one count but fewer than ten. The J gene is TRBJ1-1, the V gene TRBV7-6; a possible D gene is TRBD1 (6 bases). The germline CDR1 and CDR2 sequences are SGHVS and FNYEAQ. V was pared by 5 bases and J by 1 base, with 17 bases between. This CDR3 region has 16 residues. The DNA of the CDR3 is TGTGCCAGCAGCGCATCGTACAGGGCAGGGAACACTGAAGCTTTCTTT. Protein sequence: CASSASYRAGNTEAFF.

The chain links TRBV5-1 to TRBJ1-1, with TRBD1 matching 7 bases. Germline V gene sequence: CDR1 SGHRS, CDR2 YFSETQ. J was trimmed by 5 bases and V by 0 bases; bases with no gene match: 10. The CDR3 runs to 16 residues. CDR3 nucleotide sequence: TGCGCCAGCAGCTTGGCTTCTCCAGGGGGGAGGACTGAAGCTTTCTTT. It codes for CASSLASPGGRTEAFF. Complete variable domain (other parts from reference TRBV5-1 and TRBJ1-1): KAGVTQTPRYLIKTRGQQVTLSCSPISGHRSVSWYQQTPGQGLQFLFEYFSETQRNKGNFPGRFSGRQFSNSRSEMNVSTLELGDSALYLCASSLASPGGRTEAFFGQGTRLTVV.

This clonotype showed up just a few times. The chain joins TRBV21-1 to TRBJ1-2. TRBV21-1 is listed as a pseudogene. The CDR3 totals 12 residues. The DNA for the CDR3 is TGTGCCAGCAGCAAAGAGGTCGGGGGCTACACCTTC. This gives the protein CASSKEVGGYTF.

The rearrangement joins TRBV7-9 to TRBJ2-7; D is tentatively TRBD1 or TRBD2 (6 bases each). V was pared by 5 bases and J by 3 bases, with 17 bases between. Germline V lookup: CDR1 SEHNR, CDR2 FQNEAQ (reference sequence). The CDR3 extends over 15 amino acids. CDR3 nucleotides: TGTGCCAGCAGCCGAGGTCCGGGGGCATACTACGAGCAGTACTTC. Amino acids: CASSRGPGAYYEQYF.

Only a few counts were recorded for this clonotype. The chain links TRBV19 to TRBJ1-1; D uncertain. Trimming removed 10 bases at V and 10 bases at J, with 19 bases between. CDR3 length equals 12 residues. Germline-derived CDR1 and CDR2 are LNHDA and SQIVND (reference sequence). Here the CDR3 reads CATLGHGLGAFF. Written as DNA, the CDR3 is TGTGCCACCCTGGGTCATGGACTGGGAGCTTTCTTT.

The sample holds a few counts of this clonotype. The rearrangement joins TRBV6-6 to TRBJ2-5; 11 positions match TRBD2. CDR1 is MNHNY and CDR2 is SVGAGI in the germline V gene (reference sequence). This CDR3 contains 16 residues. Trimming cost V 2 bases and J 5 bases; bases outside gene matches: 7. The CDR3 here is CASSYGLAGGEETQYF. The CDR3 DNA follows: TGTGCCAGCAGTTACGGGCTAGCGGGGGGCGAGGAGACCCAGTACTTC.

V gene TRBV21-1 combines with J gene TRBJ1-1. TRBV21-1 is a documented pseudogene. The CDR3 loop spans 13 amino acids. CDR3 sequence reads: CASSNERGTEAFF. The CDR3 DNA reads TGTGCCAGCAGCAACGAGCGCGGGACTGAAGCTTTCTTT.

The chain carries TRBV4-1 and TRBJ1-1; unclear D gene. Germline loops: CDR1 MGHRA, CDR2 YSYEKL. The CDR3 sequence is 17 residues long. Deletions cut 3 bases from V and 2 bases from J, with 19 bases between. As DNA, the CDR3 is TGCGCCAGCAGCCACCCCCCCGGGAGACCGGATAACACTGAAGCTTTCTTT. Translating gives CASSHPPGRPDNTEAFF.

This clonotype was counted many times. The chain combines TRBV7-2 with TRBJ1-2, with TRBD1 as a possible D gene (6 bases). Per germline, CDR1 SGHTA and CDR2 FQGNSA. The CDR3 has 16 amino acids. Trimming left V 5 bases short and J 0 bases short, with 16 bases between. CDR3 sequence: CASSPRGGRANYGYTF. The CDR3 coding sequence is TGTGCCAGCAGCCCAAGAGGGGGGCGAGCTAACTATGGCTACACCTTC.

The V and J genes are TRBV6-5 and TRBJ2-2; 13 bases fit TRBD2. This CDR3 comprises 17 residues. The V segment lost 2 bases and the J segment 7 bases; nucleotides outside the gene matches: 7. Per germline, CDR1 MNHEY and CDR2 SVGAGI. CDR3 sequence reads: CASSYLGLAGYHGELFF. The CDR3, as DNA: TGTGCCAGCAGTTACCTGGGACTAGCGGGGTATCACGGGGAGCTGTTTTTT.

The chain carries TRBV3-1 and TRBJ1-2; the D gene is possibly TRBD1 (5 bases). The length of the CDR3 is 16 residues. V shed 2 bases and J shed 8 bases, with 21 bases lying between them. Germline CDR1 reads LGHDT; CDR2 reads YNNKEL (reference sequence). The CDR3 protein is CASSQRTPSGPGGYTF. Written as DNA, the CDR3 is TGTGCCAGCAGCCAAAGGACACCGTCGGGTCCGGGAGGCTACACCTTC. The entire variable domain, with the rest obtained from reference TRBV3-1 and TRBJ1-2, is as follows: DTAVSQTPKYLVTQMGNDKSIKCEQNLGHDTMYWYKQDSKKFLKIMFSYNNKELIINETVPNRFSPKSPDKAHLNLHINSLELGDSAVYFCASSQRTPSGPGGYTFGSGTRLTVV.

Only a few counts were recorded for this clonotype. The V call is TRBV20-1, the J call TRBJ2-5; 10 bases agree with TRBD2. Germline V gene sequence: CDR1 DFQATT, CDR2 SNEGSKA (reference sequence). The CDR3 has 15 residues. Germline trimming cut 7 bases from V and 2 bases from J; bases unmatched to any gene: 10. CDR3 protein: CSVPTPAGGQETQYF. The CDR3, as DNA: TGCAGTGTTCCAACCCCAGCGGGAGGGCAAGAGACCCAGTACTTC.

J is TRBJ2-3 and V is TRBV6-4; D gene uncertain. The CDR3 has 13 amino acids. Trimming left V 2 bases short and J 6 bases short, with 9 bases between. CDR1 is MRHNA, CDR2 SNTAGT, per germline. Written as DNA, the CDR3 is TGTGCCAGCAGTGACAAAGAGGCGGATACGCAGTATTTT. This encodes CASSDKEADTQYF.

This chain uses TRBV18 with TRBJ2-7; TRBD1 matches 7 bases. The junction had 3 bases not matched to a gene; V was cut back by 3 bases and J by 1 base. CDR3 length equals 14 residues. Germline V gene lookup returns CDR1 KGHSH and CDR2 LQKENI. CDR3 nucleotide sequence: TGTGCCAGCTCACCGACAGGGCGGTCCTACGAGCAGTACTTC. Its protein product is CASSPTGRSYEQYF. The variable domain in full, with the rest retrieved from reference TRBV18 and TRBJ2-7, is NAGVMQNPRHLVRRRGQEARLRCSPMKGHSHVYWYRQLPEEGLKFMVYLQKENIIDESGMPKERFSAEFPKEGPSILRIQQVVRGDSAAYFCASSPTGRSYEQYFGPGTRLTVT.

The J gene is TRBJ1-2, the V gene TRBV18; D is uncertain. Trimming left V 6 bases short and J 6 bases short, with 23 bases between. The CDR3 loop spans 16 amino acids. Germline V gene sequence: CDR1 KGHSH, CDR2 LQKENI. CDR3 loop: CASSRRFDRKTHGYTF. CDR3 coding DNA: TGTGCCAGCTCGCGGCGTTTTGACCGTAAAACCCATGGCTACACCTTC.

The chain combines TRBV12-3 or TRBV12-4 with TRBJ1-5; D uncertain. The CDR3 loop spans 13 amino acids. V shed 4 bases and J shed 7 bases, with 11 bases lying between them. CDR3 DNA sequence: TGTGCCAGCAGTTCGTCGAGTTCGCAGCCCCAGCATTTT. Its protein is CASSSSSSQPQHF.

This chain uses TRBV5-5 with TRBJ1-2; D is perhaps TRBD1 (6 bases). The CDR3 length is 15 residues. V lost 4 bases to trimming and J lost 3 bases, with 16 bases between them. CDR1 and CDR2 from the germline V gene are SGHKS and YYEKEE (reference sequence). The CDR3 DNA reads TGTGCCAGCAGCCTTAGACCAGGGGCGGACTATGGCTACACCTTC. Amino acids: CASSLRPGADYGYTF.